This entry is about one TCR beta chain. The antigen this receptor binds is unknown. The data are from a study of T cells expressing NK-cell markers (dated by TCRdb to 2020 to 2021). Concerning the study at large: Under 10 donors provided sorted CD3+CD56+NKG2C+, CD3+CD56+NKG2C- and CD3+CD56-NKG2C+ T-cell subsets, whose TCR beta-chain repertoires were profiled. Sequencing of the libraries produced 2 x 150 bp reads on Illumina HiSeq 2000/2500, MiSeq or NextSeq. The study sequenced eight donors, all healthy volunteers chosen at random: three men and five women. Among the eight sequenced donors, seven were HCMV-seropositive and one was HCMV-seronegative. What the work shows at the level of the full study, not this receptor alone: Whether the expanded NKG2C-expressing T cell clones were specific for HCMV antigens was left unclear. Those dominant clonotypes were again the most abundant among CD3+CD56-NKG2C+ cells in several donors, at about 25-65%. In five to seven donors, the dominant CD3+CD56+NKG2C+ clonotypes were found to rank among the top 10 CD8+ clonotypes and to make up roughly 1.0-7.5% of CD8+ T cells.

There are 19 amino acids in the CDR3, from cysteine to phenylalanine inclusive. The DNA is unrecorded. CDR1 and CDR2 were assigned from the germline V gene as SQVTM and ANQGSEA. A commercial ELISA kit detecting HCMV-specific IgG in serum was used to determine HCMV serostatus. Ficoll density gradient centrifugation was used to isolate peripheral blood mononuclear cells from blood. The listed sequencing device is Illumina HiSeq 2000. TCR beta cDNA libraries were prepared using 5'RACE template switching, which introduced a universal primer site and unique molecular identifiers. Priming for cDNA synthesis came from the TCR beta constant segment, and two successive PCR amplification steps followed. Regarding the original processing steps: MIGEC handled demultiplexing of the reads and grouping by UMI, while MiTCR was used to assemble and quantify clonotypes. To exclude erroneous sequences, any TCR cDNA sequence not supported by at least two reads was discarded. The tcR package was used for downstream repertoire analysis, with clonotypes matched between fractions based on CDR3 nucleotide sequence plus V segment. VDJmatch was used to annotate antigen specificity against VDJdb, with one amino acid substitution in CDR3 allowed. With the reads reprocessed by TCRdb, a single entry stands for each CDR3 protein sequence and no DNA is reported. TCRdb, rather than the study authors, made the V and J calls. This sample's clone table shows about 110,000 distinct CDR3 sequences. Of the sample, less than 20% is held by the ten largest clones.

This TCR came from a woman between 18 and 70 years old in good health. The sequence links TRBV29-1 to TRBJ2-3; TCRdb's D call of TRBD2 is untestable without DNA. Sequencing was done on a sample of blood T cells: a sorted CD56 or NKG2C T cell subset, CD4+ or CD8+ T cells, or bulk PBMC T cells (not recorded which). The CDR3 in this case is CSVEDRLAGGEKRTDTQYF.